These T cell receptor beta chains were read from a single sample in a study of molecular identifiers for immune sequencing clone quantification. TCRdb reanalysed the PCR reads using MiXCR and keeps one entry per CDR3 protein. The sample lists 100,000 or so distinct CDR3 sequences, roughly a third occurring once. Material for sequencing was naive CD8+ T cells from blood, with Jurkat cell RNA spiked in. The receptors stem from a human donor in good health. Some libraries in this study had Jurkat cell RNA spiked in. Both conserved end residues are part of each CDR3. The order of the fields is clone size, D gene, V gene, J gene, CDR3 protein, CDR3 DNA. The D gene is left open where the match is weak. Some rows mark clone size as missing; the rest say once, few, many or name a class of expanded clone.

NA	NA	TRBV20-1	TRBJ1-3	CSASEGASGNTIYF	TGCAGTGCTAGCGAAGGGGCCTCTGGAAACACCATATATTTT
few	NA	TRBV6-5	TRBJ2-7	CASSSGGGGAAYEQYF	TGTGCCAGCAGTTCTGGGGGGGGGGGCGCGGCCTACGAGCAGTACTTC
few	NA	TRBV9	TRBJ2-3	CASSALRSSTDTQYF	TGTGCCAGCAGTGCCCTCCGGAGTAGCACAGATACGCAGTATTTT
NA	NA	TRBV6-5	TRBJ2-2	CASIPRRMLAEHTGELFF	TGTGCCAGCATCCCCCGTCGGATGTTAGCGGAACACACCGGGGAGCTGTTTTTT
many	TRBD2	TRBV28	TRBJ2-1	CATHSLAGELYNEQFF	TGTGCCACCCACTCTCTGGCGGGAGAACTATACAATGAGCAGTTCTTC
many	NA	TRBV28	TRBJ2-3	CASSLRSVDTQYF	TGTGCCAGCAGTCTCAGGAGCGTAGATACGCAGTATTTT
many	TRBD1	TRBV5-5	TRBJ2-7	CASSMGQTYEQYF	TGTGCCAGCAGCATGGGACAGACCTACGAGCAGTACTTC
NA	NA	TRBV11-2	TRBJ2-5	CASSLVWELETQYF	TGTGCCAGCAGCTTGGTGTGGGAGCTTGAGACCCAGTACTTC
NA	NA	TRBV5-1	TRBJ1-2	CASSFINGSYGYTF	TGCGCCAGCAGCTTTATCAACGGATCGTATGGCTACACCTTC
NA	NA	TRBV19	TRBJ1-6	CASSIWTGQYNSPLHF	TGTGCCAGTAGTATATGGACCGGACAATATAATTCACCCCTCCACTTT
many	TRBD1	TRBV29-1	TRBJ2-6	CSVSGGQGESGANVLTF	TGCAGCGTTTCCGGGGGACAGGGAGAATCTGGGGCCAACGTCCTGACTTTC
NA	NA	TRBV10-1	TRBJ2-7	CATSDSYEQYF	TGCGCCACCTCAGACTCCTACGAGCAGTACTTC
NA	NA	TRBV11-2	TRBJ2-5	CASKEGGRETQYF	TGTGCCAGCAAGGAAGGGGGGCGGGAGACCCAGTACTTC
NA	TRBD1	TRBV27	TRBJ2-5	CASSRQGARNQETQYF	TGTGCCAGCAGTCGACAGGGGGCTAGGAACCAAGAGACCCAGTACTTC
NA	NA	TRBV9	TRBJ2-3	CASSVEGVTDTQYF	TGTGCCAGCAGCGTAGAGGGAGTCACAGATACGCAGTATTTT
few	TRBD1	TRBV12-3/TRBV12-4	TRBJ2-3	CASSLYPQFRTGGTADTQYF	TGTGCCAGCAGTTTATACCCCCAGTTTAGGACAGGGGGCACGGCAGATACGCAGTATTTT
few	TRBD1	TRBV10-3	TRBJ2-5	CAIRGMGQPQETQYF	TGTGCCATCAGGGGGATGGGACAGCCTCAAGAGACCCAGTACTTC
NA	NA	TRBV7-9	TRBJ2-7	CASSLGSEQNF	TGTGCCAGCAGCTTAGGGAGCGAGCAGAACTTC
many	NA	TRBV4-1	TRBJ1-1	CASSQGAGTFF	TGCGCCAGCAGCCAAGGGGCTGGTACTTTCTTT
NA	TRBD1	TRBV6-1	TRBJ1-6	CASSEVATGASPLHF	TGTGCCAGCAGTGAAGTGGCGACAGGGGCCTCACCCCTCCACTTT
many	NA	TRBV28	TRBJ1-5	CASRPAAGINQPQHF	TGTGCCAGCAGGCCGGCGGCGGGGATTAATCAGCCCCAGCATTTT
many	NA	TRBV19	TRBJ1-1	CASRKGLSDTEAFF	TGTGCCAGTAGAAAGGGACTTTCGGACACTGAAGCTTTCTTT
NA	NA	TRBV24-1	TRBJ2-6	CATSDLEAFEAGPHSGANVLTF	TGTGCCACCAGTGATTTGGAGGCCTTTGAGGCAGGCCCTCACTCTGGGGCCAACGTCCTGACTTTC
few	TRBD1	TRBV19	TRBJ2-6	CASSIADRGANVLTF	TGTGCCAGTAGTATAGCGGACAGGGGGGCCAACGTCCTGACTTTC
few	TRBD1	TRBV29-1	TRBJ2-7	CSVGDSIYEQYF	TGCAGCGTGGGGGACAGCATCTACGAGCAGTACTTC
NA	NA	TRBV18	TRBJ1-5	CASSPPRGRQPQHF	TGTGCCAGCTCACCACCGAGGGGCCGCCAGCCCCAGCATTTT
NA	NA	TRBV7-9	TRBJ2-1	CASSAYRGISYNEQFF	TGTGCCAGCAGCGCATACAGAGGGATCTCCTACAATGAGCAGTTCTTC
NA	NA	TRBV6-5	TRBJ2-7	CASRQDTNALSYEQYF	TGTGCCAGCAGACAAGACACGAACGCCCTTTCCTACGAGCAGTACTTC
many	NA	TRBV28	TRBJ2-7	CASSIINYEQYF	TGTGCCAGCAGTATCATCAACTACGAGCAGTACTTC
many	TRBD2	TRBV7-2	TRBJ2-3	CASSPIAGVLTDTQYF	TGTGCCAGCAGCCCTATAGCGGGAGTGTTGACAGATACGCAGTATTTT
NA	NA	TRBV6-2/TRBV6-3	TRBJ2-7	CASSQDHRSGEQYF	TGTGCCAGCAGTCAAGACCACCGAAGTGGCGAGCAGTACTTC
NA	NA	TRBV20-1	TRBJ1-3	CSADEQSVDTIYF	TGCAGTGCCGACGAACAGTCGGTAGACACCATATATTTT
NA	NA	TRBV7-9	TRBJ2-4	CASSLGQALQYF	TGTGCCAGCAGCTTAGGGCAGGCGCTTCAGTACTTC
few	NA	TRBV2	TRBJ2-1	CASKPGGAGEQFF	TGTGCCAGCAAACCTGGGGGTGCCGGTGAGCAGTTCTTC
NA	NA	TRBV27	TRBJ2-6	CASSLFSGFVYSGAIVLTF	TGTGCCAGCAGTTTATTTTCGGGTTTCGTTTACTCTGGGGCCATCGTCCTGACTTTC
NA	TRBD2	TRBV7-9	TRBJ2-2	CASSTPLAGVSGTGEPFF	TGTGCCAGCAGCACCCCACTAGCGGGAGTTTCGGGCACCGGGGAGCCGTTTTTT
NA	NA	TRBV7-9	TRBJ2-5	CASSLRYSGTETQYF	TGTGCCAGCAGCTTAAGGTATTCGGGAACAGAGACCCAGTACTTC
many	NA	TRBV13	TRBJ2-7	CASSQGTKTSYEQYF	TGTGCCAGCAGCCAAGGGACCAAAACCTCCTACGAGCAGTACTTC
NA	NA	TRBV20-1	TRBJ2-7	CSARPLMLQGFNEQYF	TGCAGTGCTAGACCATTGATGCTTCAGGGTTTTAACGAGCAGTACTTC
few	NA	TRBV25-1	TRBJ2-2	CASSVPTGELFF	TGTGCCAGCAGTGTTCCCACCGGGGAGCTGTTTTTT
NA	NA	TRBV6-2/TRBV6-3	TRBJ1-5	CASRTDWGNQPQHF	TGTGCCAGCAGAACAGACTGGGGCAATCAGCCCCAGCATTTT
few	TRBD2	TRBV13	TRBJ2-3	CASSPRLAGGPTDTQYF	TGTGCCAGCAGCCCCCGACTAGCGGGAGGGCCCACAGATACGCAGTATTTT